This T cell receptor (beta chain) was captured by sequencing in a study of shared clonotypes between healthy human individuals. With respect to this clone: What it binds is unknown.

Germline trimming cut 8 bases from V and 2 bases from J; bases unmatched to any gene: 11. The CDR3 spans 14 residues. In germline, CDR1 is SQVTM, CDR2 ANQGSEA. Study results and caveats: The expectation was that sequencing depth would affect clonotype sharing among donors.

Investigators spread the genomic DNA of each subset evenly over several immunoSEQ plates. PBMC DNA, left unsorted, was sequenced on ten immunoSEQ deep assay plates. TCRdb's table, derived via immunoSEQ multiplex PCR, lists solely in-frame clones and lacks some. In the table there are hundreds of thousands of clones, around 78% of which are singletons. Participating donors were healthy, HIV-negative adults free of recent acute infections or vaccinations. The genes are TRBV29-1 and TRBJ1-1; 7 bases line up with TRBD1. This receptor was obtained from a woman aged 40 to 50 in good health. Some clones in this sample may be carry-over from other donors' samples. Sample: PBMCs. This CDR3 is CSFKGAGVNTEAFF. The DNA of the CDR3 is TGCAGCTTCAAGGGGGCAGGGGTTAACACTGAAGCTTTCTTT. Drawing the rest from reference TRBV29-1 and TRBJ1-1, the complete variable domain is SAVISQKPSRDICQRGTSLTIQCQVDSQVTMMFWYRQQPGQSLTLIATANQGSEATYESGFVIDKFPISRPNLTFSTLTVSNMSPEDSSIYLCSFKGAGVNTEAFFGQGTRLTVV.